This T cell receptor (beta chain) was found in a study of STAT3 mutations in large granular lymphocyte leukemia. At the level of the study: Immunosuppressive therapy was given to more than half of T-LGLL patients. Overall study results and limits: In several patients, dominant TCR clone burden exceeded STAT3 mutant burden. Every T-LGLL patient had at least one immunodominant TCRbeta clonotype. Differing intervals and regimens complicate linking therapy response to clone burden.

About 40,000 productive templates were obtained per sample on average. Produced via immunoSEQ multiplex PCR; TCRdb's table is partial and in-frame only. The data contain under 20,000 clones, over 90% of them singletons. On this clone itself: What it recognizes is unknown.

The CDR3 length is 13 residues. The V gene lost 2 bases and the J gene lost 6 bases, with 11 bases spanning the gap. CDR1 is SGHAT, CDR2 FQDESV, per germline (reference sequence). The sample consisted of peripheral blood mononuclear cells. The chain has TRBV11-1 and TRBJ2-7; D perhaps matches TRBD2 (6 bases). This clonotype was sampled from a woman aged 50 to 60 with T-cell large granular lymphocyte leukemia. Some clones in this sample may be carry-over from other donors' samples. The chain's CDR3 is CASSLRGTGEQYF. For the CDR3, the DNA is TGTGCCAGCAGCTTACGCGGGACGGGCGAGCAGTACTTC.